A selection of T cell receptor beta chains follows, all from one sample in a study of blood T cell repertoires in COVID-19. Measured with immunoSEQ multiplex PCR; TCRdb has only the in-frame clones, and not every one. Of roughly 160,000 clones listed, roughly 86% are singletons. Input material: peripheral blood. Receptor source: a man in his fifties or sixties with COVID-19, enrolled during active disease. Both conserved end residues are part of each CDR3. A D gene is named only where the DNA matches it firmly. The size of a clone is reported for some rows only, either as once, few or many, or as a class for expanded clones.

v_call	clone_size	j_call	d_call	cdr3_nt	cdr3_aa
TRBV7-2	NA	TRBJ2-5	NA	TGTGCCAGCAGCAATAGCGGTGAGACCCAGTACTTC	CASSNSGETQYF
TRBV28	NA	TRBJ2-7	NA	TGTGCCAGCAGCCGCTCCTACGAGCAGTACTTC	CASSRSYEQYF
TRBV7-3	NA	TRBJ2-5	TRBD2	TGTGCCAGCAGCTTAACCCCCAGCGGGGGCGAGACCCAGTACTTC	CASSLTPSGGETQYF
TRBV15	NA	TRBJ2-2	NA	TGTGCCACCAAACTTCGCACCGGGGAGCTGTTTTTT	CATKLRTGELFF
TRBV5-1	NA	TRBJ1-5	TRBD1	TGCGCCAGCAGCCTAGAGACAGGGAATAATCAGCCCCAGCATTTT	CASSLETGNNQPQHF
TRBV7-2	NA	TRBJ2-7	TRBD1	TGTGCCAGCAGCTTAGAACAGGGGGCTCGCTACGAGCAGTACTTC	CASSLEQGARYEQYF
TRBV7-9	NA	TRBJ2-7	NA	TGTGCCAGCAAGGAGAAGGAGTCCTACGAGCAGTACTTC	CASKEKESYEQYF
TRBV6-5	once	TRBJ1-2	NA	TGTGCCAGCATCCTACTAAGAGAAAACTATGGCTACACCTTC	CASILLRENYGYTF
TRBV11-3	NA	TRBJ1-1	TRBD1	TGTGCCAGCAGCTTAGTAGGACAGGCATACACTGAAGCTTTCTTT	CASSLVGQAYTEAFF
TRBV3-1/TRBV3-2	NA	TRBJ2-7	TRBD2	TGTGCCAGCAGCTCAGGGACCGCGGGAGGATACGAGCAGTACTTC	CASSSGTAGGYEQYF
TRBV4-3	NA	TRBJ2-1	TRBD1	TGCGCCAGCAGCCGCCTAAGACAGGGTCCCTACAATGAGCAGTTCTTC	CASSRLRQGPYNEQFF
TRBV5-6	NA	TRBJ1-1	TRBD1	TGTGCCAGCAGCGCAGGACAGGCCCTCATTTCTTTCTTT	CASSAGQALISFF
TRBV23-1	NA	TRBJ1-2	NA	TGCGCCAGCAGTCACCCTCATCAGGGCGCTAACTATGGCTACACCTTC	CASSHPHQGANYGYTF
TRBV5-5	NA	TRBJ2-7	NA	TGTGCCAGCAGCCCTCTAATCCCCTCCTACGAGCAGTACTTC	CASSPLIPSYEQYF
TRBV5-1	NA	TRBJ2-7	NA	TGCGCCAGCAGCTTAGCAGGGATAGACTACGAGCAGTACTTC	CASSLAGIDYEQYF
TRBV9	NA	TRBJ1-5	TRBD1	TGTGCCAGCAGCGTTGGACAGGGGAGCAATCAGCCCCAGCATTTT	CASSVGQGSNQPQHF
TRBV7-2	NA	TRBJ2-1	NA	TGTGCCAGCAGCTTAGTCTACGATGAGCAGTTCTTC	CASSLVYDEQFF
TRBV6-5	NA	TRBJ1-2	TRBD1	TGTGCCAGCAGTTACTTCGGACAGGGAAGCTATGGCTACACCTTC	CASSYFGQGSYGYTF
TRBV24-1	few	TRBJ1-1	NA	TGTGCCACCAGTGATTCTACGGTGAACACTGAAGCTTTCTTT	CATSDSTVNTEAFF
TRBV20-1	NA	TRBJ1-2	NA	TGCAGTGCCCAGGGGAAGACCTTC	CSAQGKTF
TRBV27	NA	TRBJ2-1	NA	TGTGCCAGCGGTATTAAGGGGACATCGGATGAGCAGTTCTTC	CASGIKGTSDEQFF
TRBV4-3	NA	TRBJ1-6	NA	TGCGCCAGCAGCCAAGGGGGTGGCGGGTCCTATAATTCACCCCTCCACTTT	CASSQGGGGSYNSPLHF
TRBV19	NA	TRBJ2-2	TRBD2	TGTGCCAGTAGCACTCCCTACGTCGGGGGGAGAAGCACCGGGGAGCTGTTTTTT	CASSTPYVGGRSTGELFF